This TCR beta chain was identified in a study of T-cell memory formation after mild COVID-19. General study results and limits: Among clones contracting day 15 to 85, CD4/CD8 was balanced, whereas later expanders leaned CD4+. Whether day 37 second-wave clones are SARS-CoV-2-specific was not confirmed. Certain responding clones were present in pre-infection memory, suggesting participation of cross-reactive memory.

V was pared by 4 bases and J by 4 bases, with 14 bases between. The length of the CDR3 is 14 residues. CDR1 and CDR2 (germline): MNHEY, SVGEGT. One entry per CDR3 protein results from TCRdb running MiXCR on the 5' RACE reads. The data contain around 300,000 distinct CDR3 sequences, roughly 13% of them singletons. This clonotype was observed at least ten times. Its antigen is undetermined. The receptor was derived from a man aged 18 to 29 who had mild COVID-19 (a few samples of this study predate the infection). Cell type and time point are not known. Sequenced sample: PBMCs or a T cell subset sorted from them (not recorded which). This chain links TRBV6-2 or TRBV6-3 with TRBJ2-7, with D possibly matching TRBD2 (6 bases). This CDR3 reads CASSSPGRFYEQYF. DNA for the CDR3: TGTGCCAGCAGTTCCCCCGGGAGATTTTACGAGCAGTACTTC.